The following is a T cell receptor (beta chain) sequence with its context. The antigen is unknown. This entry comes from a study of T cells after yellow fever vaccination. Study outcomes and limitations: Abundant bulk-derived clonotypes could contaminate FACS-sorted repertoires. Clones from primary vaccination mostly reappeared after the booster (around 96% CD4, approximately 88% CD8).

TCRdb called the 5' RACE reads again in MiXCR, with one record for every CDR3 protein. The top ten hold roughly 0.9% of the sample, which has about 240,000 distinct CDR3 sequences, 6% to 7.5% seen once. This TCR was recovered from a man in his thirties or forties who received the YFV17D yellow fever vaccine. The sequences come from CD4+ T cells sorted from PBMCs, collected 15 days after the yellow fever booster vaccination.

This CDR3 reads CASSYSTGASSGANVLTF. The CDR3 DNA reads as TGTGCCAGCAGTTACTCGACAGGGGCCAGCTCTGGGGCCAACGTCCTGACTTTC. V usage is TRBV6-5 and J usage is TRBJ2-6, with 8 bases lining up with TRBD1. Losses at the gene ends were 0 bases for V and 0 bases for J; bases not matched to a gene: 4. Germline CDR1 is MNHEY and CDR2 is SVGAGI. The length of the CDR3 is 18 residues.